A selection of T cell receptor beta chains follows, all from one sample in a study of blood T cell repertoires in COVID-19. Measured with immunoSEQ multiplex PCR; TCRdb has only the in-frame clones, and not every one. The sample records 73,000 or so clones, 83% being singletons. The sequenced sample consisted of peripheral blood. These receptors all stem from a woman in her sixties or seventies with acute or convalescent COVID-19. The CDR3 runs from the conserved cysteine through the conserved F or W. The D gene is left open where the match is weak. Expanded clones get a size class; other rows say once, few or many, or leave the size out.

v_gene	j_gene	abundance	d_gene	CDR3aa	CDR3nt
TRBV7-2	TRBJ1-1	NA	NA	CASSSSRTEAFF	TGTGCCAGCAGCTCCTCTCGGACTGAAGCTTTCTTT
TRBV2	TRBJ2-7	NA	TRBD1	CASRLSGQGSYEQYF	TGTGCCAGCCGACTTAGCGGACAGGGCTCCTACGAGCAGTACTTC
TRBV5-1	TRBJ1-2	NA	NA	CASSLKQDYGYTF	TGCGCCAGCAGCTTGAAACAGGACTATGGCTACACCTTC
TRBV30	TRBJ2-2	once	NA	CAWSRTTGELFF	TGTGCCTGGAGTCGTACAACCGGGGAGCTGTTTTTT
TRBV3-1/TRBV3-2	TRBJ1-1	NA	NA	CASSQDPAQTEAFF	TGTGCCAGCAGCCAAGATCCGGCTCAAACGGAGGCTTTCTTT
TRBV2	TRBJ2-5	NA	TRBD1	CASSVSRGREETQYF	TGTGCCAGCAGTGTTAGCAGGGGGCGCGAGGAGACCCAGTACTTC
TRBV7-3	TRBJ2-7	NA	NA	CASSIPRRGRLCYEQYF	TGTGCCAGCAGCATCCCGCGCCGAGGCCGCCTTTGCTACGAGCAGTACTTC
TRBV19	TRBJ1-2	NA	TRBD1	CASSIPPGGTIF	TGTGCCAGTAGTATACCCCCAGGGGGGACCATCTTC
TRBV5-5	TRBJ2-5	NA	TRBD2	CASSSWGGQETQYF	TGTGCCAGCAGCTCCTGGGGGGGCCAAGAGACCCAGTACTTC
TRBV18	TRBJ1-5	NA	NA	CASSPIGGNQPQHF	TGTGCCAGTTCACCAATAGGGGGCAATCAGCCCCAGCATTTT
TRBV9	TRBJ1-1	NA	TRBD1	CASSAGPLGTGDTEAFF	TGTGCCAGCAGCGCAGGCCCCCTTGGGACAGGTGACACTGAAGCTTTCTTT
TRBV4-1	TRBJ2-3	NA	TRBD2	CASSQDGAGGGADTQYF	TGCGCCAGCAGCCAAGACGGAGCGGGGGGGGGCGCAGATACGCAGTATTTT
TRBV7-2	TRBJ1-3	NA	NA	CASSFQWGVGNTIYF	TGTGCCAGCAGCTTCCAGTGGGGGGTGGGAAACACCATATATTTT
TRBV7-2	TRBJ1-1	NA	NA	CASSFAMSPEAFF	TGTGCCAGCAGCTTTGCGATGTCTCCTGAAGCTTTCTTT
TRBV5-1	TRBJ1-1	once	NA	CASGLTGPPGEAFF	TGCGCCAGCGGACTAACGGGACCACCGGGGGAAGCTTTCTTT
TRBV19	TRBJ1-5	once	TRBD1	CASSITGTADQPQHF	TGTGCCAGTAGTATAACCGGGACAGCCGATCAGCCCCAGCATTTT
TRBV11-2	TRBJ1-2	NA	NA	CASSRDRLGGYTF	TGTGCCAGCAGCCGAGACAGGTTAGGTGGCTACACCTTC
TRBV2	TRBJ1-2	NA	TRBD1	CASSDRDRTVYGYTF	TGTGCCAGCAGTGATAGGGACAGGACAGTCTATGGCTACACCTTC
TRBV5-4	TRBJ2-3	NA	TRBD2	CASTLAGGGDTQYF	TGTGCCAGCACCCTAGCGGGGGGGGGAGATACGCAGTATTTT
TRBV6-1	TRBJ1-4	NA	NA	CASSEEGAHAEKLFF	TGTGCCAGCAGTGAAGAAGGGGCGCATGCTGAAAAACTGTTTTTT
TRBV19	TRBJ1-2	NA	NA	CASSLTLNYGYTF	TGTGCCAGTAGTTTGACACTCAACTATGGCTACACCTTC
TRBV3-1/TRBV3-2	TRBJ1-1	NA	TRBD1	CASSQSTGVGEAFF	TGTGCCAGCAGCCAATCGACAGGGGTGGGTGAAGCTTTCTTT
TRBV3-1/TRBV3-2	TRBJ1-6	NA	TRBD1	CASRARTGNSPLHF	TGTGCCAGCAGGGCCCGGACAGGCAATTCACCCCTCCACTTT
TRBV27	TRBJ1-1	NA	NA	CASSLGGGNTEAFF	TGTGCCAGCAGTTTAGGGGGGGGGAACACTGAAGCTTTCTTT
TRBV7-3	TRBJ2-1	few	NA	CASSLFTGSSYNEQFF	TGTGCCAGCAGCTTATTTACAGGGAGCTCCTACAATGAGCAGTTCTTC
TRBV9	TRBJ2-2	few	NA	CASRDLNTGELFF	TGTGCCAGCAGGGACTTGAACACCGGGGAGCTGTTTTTT